One and the same sample provided the 31 T cell receptor beta chains below, sequenced in a study of CD8 T cells in Susac syndrome. Reverse transcription of about 0.45 to 1 ug RNA was carried out with random hexamers. MiXCR was run by TCRdb on the immunoSEQ multiplex PCR reads, yielding one entry per CDR3 protein. The sample includes almost 450,000 distinct CDR3 sequences, approximately 89% of them seen just once. Sequencing was carried out using CD8+ T cells from PBMCs. These receptors were collected from a human donor with multiple sclerosis.

The genes are TRBV4-1 and TRBJ2-1, with TRBD1 identical over 7 bases. CDR3 size: 16 residues. Germline CDR1 reads MGHRA; CDR2 reads YSYEKL. V was pared by 4 bases and J by 0 bases, with 6 bases of the junction left unmatched. CDR3 sequence: CASSLDRQSSYNEQFF. As DNA, the CDR3 is TGCGCCAGCAGCCTGGACAGGCAGAGCTCCTACAATGAGCAGTTCTTC.

This chain links TRBV27 with TRBJ2-7, with a possible D match to TRBD2 (6 bases). This CDR3 has 16 amino acids. Per the germline V gene, CDR1 is MNHEY and CDR2 is SMNVEV (reference sequence). The ends were cut back, 3 bases at V and 2 bases at J, with 17 bases in the middle. CDR3 DNA: TGTGCCAGCAGTTTGGGTTTGGGACTCACCACCTACGAGCAGTACTTC. This translates into CASSLGLGLTTYEQYF.

The chain employs TRBV12-3 or TRBV12-4 and TRBJ2-1, with 9 bases that match TRBD2. CDR3 length: 16 amino acids. J was trimmed by 0 bases and V by 7 bases; bases with no gene match: 7. This chain's CDR3 is CASIRGGGVSYNEQFF. The CDR3 region has the DNA TGTGCCAGCATTAGGGGCGGGGGGGTCTCCTACAATGAGCAGTTCTTC.

The chain carries TRBV7-9 and TRBJ2-2; no definite D call. Germline assignment: CDR1 SEHNR and CDR2 FQNEAQ (reference sequence). The V and J ends lost 1 base and 3 bases respectively, with 15 bases between them. The CDR3 consists of 17 residues. The CDR3, as DNA: TGTGCCAGCAGCTTAGACCTTGCAGATCGGGACACCGGGGAGCTGTTTTTT. Protein sequence: CASSLDLADRDTGELFF.

The genes are TRBV2 and TRBJ1-2; 7 bases align to TRBD1. V lost 6 bases to trimming and J lost 7 bases; unmatched junction nucleotides: 17. This CDR3 is built from 16 residues. Germline V gene data show CDR1 as SNHLY and CDR2 as FYNNEI. CDR3 bases: TGTGCCAGCAGCACCACGGACCCGACAGGGAATTTTGGCTACACCTTC. It specifies CASSTTDPTGNFGYTF.

The chain has TRBV6-5 and TRBJ1-4, with no clear D. V was cut by 6 bases and J by 1 base, with 12 bases left in between. Per the germline V gene, CDR1 is MNHEY and CDR2 is SVGAGI. CDR3 length: 15 amino acids. This CDR3 is CASSQRWGTNEKLFF. In DNA form, the CDR3 reads TGTGCCAGCAGCCAGAGGTGGGGAACTAATGAAAAACTGTTTTTT.

J is TRBJ1-5 and V is TRBV6-6; the D is unclear. The CDR3 length is 11 residues. Trimming shortened V by 5 bases and J by 7 bases, and 6 bases separated the two germline ends. The germline V gene has CDR1 MNHNY and CDR2 SVGAGI (reference sequence). The CDR3 protein is CASSGTQPQHF. CDR3 nucleotides: TGTGCCAGCAGTGGCACGCAGCCCCAGCATTTT.

This clonotype showed up just a few times. V usage is TRBV7-3 and J usage is TRBJ2-1; no clear D. The CDR3 totals 16 residues. Germline CDR1 and CDR2: SGHTA and FQGTGA. V was trimmed by 3 bases and J by 7 bases, leaving 19 bases between them. The CDR3 DNA is TGTGCCAGCAGCTTCGTAGTAGGTGCCCTGAGGAATGAGCAGTTCTTC. Translating gives CASSFVVGALRNEQFF.

The J gene is TRBJ1-2, the V gene TRBV27; 8 bases align to TRBD1. CDR1 is MNHEY and CDR2 is SMNVEV in the germline V gene (reference sequence). The CDR3 runs 16 residues. The V and J ends lost 6 bases and 8 bases, in that order; junction bases with no gene match: 17. The CDR3 DNA is TGTGCCAGCAGCACCGGGACAGGTCCTACTATATACGGCTACACCTTC. It encodes CASSTGTGPTIYGYTF.

This sequence joins TRBV4-1 and TRBJ2-5, with D perhaps TRBD1 (6 bases). CDR3 length: 14 amino acids. Germline V CDR1 and CDR2: MGHRA, YSYEKL. V was pared by 2 bases and J by 4 bases, with 11 bases between. The CDR3 nucleotides are TGCGCCAGCAGCCAACCCGGGACACGAGAGACCCAGTACTTC. It specifies CASSQPGTRETQYF.

The table lists this clonotype with a count of one. J is TRBJ2-1 and V is TRBV7-6, with 7 bases lining up with TRBD1. The CDR3 covers 16 residues. The V gene end was trimmed by 1 base and the J gene end by 8 bases; junction bases not matched to a gene: 11. Germline V gene lookup returns CDR1 SGHVS and CDR2 FNYEAQ. This CDR3 is CASSLEQGWLEDEQFF. In DNA, the CDR3 is TGTGCCAGCAGCTTAGAACAGGGGTGGCTTGAGGATGAGCAGTTCTTC.

This clonotype occurred a few times. The genes are TRBV6-5 and TRBJ2-5, with D hard to call. V lost 0 bases, J lost 4 bases, and 12 bases lay in between. The CDR3 consists of 15 residues. Germline V gene sequence: CDR1 MNHEY, CDR2 SVGAGI. The CDR3 DNA sequence: TGTGCCAGCAGTTACTCGTCCCTAGAACGAGAGACCCAGTACTTC. This translates into CASSYSSLERETQYF.

V usage is TRBV5-4 and J usage is TRBJ2-7; D is tentatively TRBD1 or TRBD2 (5 bases each). Germline V gene data show CDR1 as SGHNT and CDR2 as YYREEE (reference sequence). The CDR3 totals 15 residues. Deletions cut 7 bases from V and 5 bases from J, with 22 bases between. CDR3: CASGYPGAGAHEQYF. CDR3 nucleotide sequence: TGTGCCAGCGGTTATCCAGGAGCCGGGGCACACGAGCAGTACTTC. Filled out from reference TRBV5-4 and TRBJ2-7, the complete variable domain reads ETGVTQSPTHLIKTRGQQVTLRCSSQSGHNTVSWYQQALGQGPQFIFQYYREEENGRGNFPPRFSGLQFPNYSSELNVNALELDDSALYLCASGYPGAGAHEQYFGPGTRLTVT.

This clonotype has more than one count but fewer than ten. The chain links TRBV6-1 to TRBJ1-2; no clear D gene. Germline V CDR1 and CDR2: MNHNS, SASEGT. There are 13 residues in the CDR3. Trimming stripped 2 bases from V and 6 bases from J, with 10 bases between. The DNA for the CDR3 is TGTGCCAGCAGTGAAATGAGGACGGATGGCTACACCTTC. This codes for CASSEMRTDGYTF.

V and J are TRBV12-3 or TRBV12-4 and TRBJ2-1, with a weak D call TRBD2 (5 bases). The CDR3 consists of 15 residues. The V end lost 6 bases, the J end lost 1 base, and 13 bases lay between the germline ends. For the CDR3, the DNA is TGTGCCAGCAGCACGCGGGTGGTGTCCTACAATGAGCAGTTCTTC. It is translated as CASSTRVVSYNEQFF.

This rearrangement joins TRBV4-1 to TRBJ1-1; tentatively, D is TRBD1 (5 bases). Germline CDR1 MGHRA, CDR2 YSYEKL. The CDR3 runs 17 residues. V lost 4 bases to trimming and J lost 1 base, with 19 bases between them. The CDR3 DNA follows: TGCGCCAGCAGCCTACGGGACGCGGAGGTGAAGAACACTGAAGCTTTCTTT. The encoded protein is CASSLRDAEVKNTEAFF.

The J gene is TRBJ1-2, the V gene TRBV19; tentatively, D is TRBD1 (5 bases). Germline lookup yields CDR1 LNHDA and CDR2 SQIVND (reference sequence). V was cut by 3 bases and J by 3 bases, with 14 bases left in between. The length of the CDR3 is 15 residues. CDR3 region: CASSMDTGDYYGYTF. The DNA for the CDR3 is TGTGCCAGTAGTATGGATACAGGAGATTACTATGGCTACACCTTC.

This sequence joins TRBV20-1 and TRBJ2-1; TRBD2 matches at 10 bases. This CDR3 is 16 amino acids long. CDR1 and CDR2 from the germline V gene are DFQATT and SNEGSKA (reference sequence). V was pared by 4 bases and J by 4 bases, with 10 bases of the junction left unmatched. The CDR3 is CSAISSGRDFYNEQFF. The CDR3 bases are TGCAGTGCTATTTCGAGCGGGAGGGATTTTTACAATGAGCAGTTCTTC.

This rearrangement joins TRBV27 to TRBJ1-1; 7 nucleotides agree with TRBD1. The CDR3 spans 17 residues. V lost 0 bases, J lost 0 bases, and 7 bases stayed unmatched. Germline CDR1 reads MNHEY; CDR2 reads SMNVEV (reference sequence). The CDR3 here is CASSLSRPGGMNTEAFF. The CDR3, as DNA: TGTGCCAGCAGTTTATCTCGCCCAGGGGGAATGAACACTGAAGCTTTCTTT.

The chain uses TRBV7-9 and TRBJ1-1; 12 bases agree with TRBD1. Germline CDR1 SEHNR, CDR2 FQNEAQ (reference sequence). The junction had 6 bases not matched to a gene; V was cut back by 3 bases and J by 4 bases. This CDR3 has 16 amino acids. CDR3 loop: CASSFGPGQGATEAFF. In nucleotides, the CDR3 is TGTGCCAGCAGCTTCGGACCGGGACAGGGGGCCACTGAAGCTTTCTTT.

This sequence joins TRBV9 and TRBJ2-7; TRBD2 is a possible D gene (6 bases). This CDR3 comprises 13 residues. The ends were cut back, 4 bases at V and 3 bases at J, with 11 bases in the middle. Germline V gives CDR1 SGDLS, CDR2 YYNGEE. CDR3 nucleotides: TGTGCCAGCAGCCCTGGGGACTTCTACGAGCAGTACTTC. Translating gives CASSPGDFYEQYF. Drawing the rest from reference TRBV9 and TRBJ2-7, the complete variable domain is DSGVTQTPKHLITATGQRVTLRCSPRSGDLSVYWYQQSLDQGLQFLIQYYNGEERAKGNILERFSAQQFPDLHSELNLSSLELGDSALYFCASSPGDFYEQYFGPGTRLTVT.

This clonotype was seen just once. The chain uses TRBV19 and TRBJ2-7, with 8 nucleotides matching TRBD1. J lost 1 base, V lost 10 bases, and 12 bases had no gene match. Per the germline V gene, CDR1 is LNHDA and CDR2 is SQIVND (reference sequence). CDR3 length equals 15 residues. The CDR3 reads CATKLDRGLSYEQYF. In DNA form, the CDR3 reads TGTGCCACTAAACTTGACAGGGGCCTTTCCTACGAGCAGTACTTC.

V is TRBV20-1 and J is TRBJ2-3, with 8 bases that match TRBD1. The CDR3 length is 15 residues. With 0 bases clipped from V and 6 bases from J, the junction kept 8 bases outside the gene matches. Germline V lookup: CDR1 DFQATT, CDR2 SNEGSKA (reference sequence). The CDR3 reads CSAREMDRETDTQYF. DNA for the CDR3: TGCAGTGCTAGAGAGATGGACAGGGAAACGGATACGCAGTATTTT.

The rearrangement uses TRBV5-5 and TRBJ2-1; 7 bases fit TRBD1. This CDR3 is built from 16 residues. J gave up 4 bases and V 2 bases, and 9 bases lay outside the gene matches. CDR1 and CDR2 from the germline V gene are SGHKS and YYEKEE (reference sequence). The CDR3 region has the DNA TGTGCCAGCAGCTTACTAGGGACAGCTTTATACAATGAGCAGTTCTTC. Its translation: CASSLLGTALYNEQFF.

Here the CDR3 reads CAWSLGNTGELFF. The CDR3 nucleotides read TGTGCCTGGAGTTTGGGGAACACCGGGGAGCTGTTTTTT. The gene calls are TRBV30 and TRBJ2-2; D is undetermined. Germline-derived CDR1 and CDR2 are GTSNPN and SVGIG (reference sequence). This CDR3 comprises 13 residues. V gave up 2 bases and J gave up 1 base, with 5 bases separating them.

V usage is TRBV6-5 and J usage is TRBJ1-2; no clear D gene. V lost 1 base to trimming and J lost 7 bases, with 13 bases between them. Germline CDR1 MNHEY, CDR2 SVGAGI. The CDR3 contains 14 residues. CDR3 loop: CASSYYHSPSGYTF. For the CDR3, the DNA is TGTGCCAGCAGTTACTATCACTCCCCCAGTGGCTACACCTTC.

The chain couples TRBV29-1 to TRBJ2-1, with 11 bases aligning to TRBD2. With V trimmed by 7 bases and J by 6 bases, 8 bases remained unmatched. The germline V gene encodes CDR1 SQVTM and CDR2 ANQGSEA. The CDR3 extends over 14 amino acids. CDR3 residues: CSGLTSGGLNEQFF. In nucleotides, the CDR3 is TGCAGCGGCCTAACTAGCGGGGGACTCAATGAGCAGTTCTTC.

The rearrangement joins TRBV28 to TRBJ2-7, with 12 nucleotides matching TRBD2. The length of the CDR3 is 18 residues. V trimming: 6 bases; J trimming: 1 base; junction bases outside the gene matches: 13. Germline V CDR1 and CDR2: MDHEN, SYDVKM. The CDR3 nucleotides are TGTGCCAGCAGGACGGAACTAGCGGGAGGCTCTTCGTCCTACGAGCAGTACTTC. Residues: CASRTELAGGSSSYEQYF.

This rearrangement joins TRBV12-3 or TRBV12-4 to TRBJ2-3; D gene uncertain. Trimming removed 3 bases from V and 4 bases from J, with 11 bases in between. CDR3 length: 14 amino acids. The CDR3: CASSFPAGADTQYF. CDR3 sequence (DNA): TGTGCCAGCAGTTTCCCCGCAGGTGCAGATACGCAGTATTTT.

This clonotype was seen only a few times. The J gene is TRBJ2-5, the V gene TRBV28; TRBD1 or TRBD2 may be the D gene (6 bases each). This CDR3 comprises 13 residues. The V gene lost 3 bases and the J gene lost 4 bases, with 9 bases spanning the gap. Germline values: CDR1 MDHEN, CDR2 SYDVKM. CDR3: CASSFRGRETQYF. DNA of the CDR3: TGTGCCAGCAGTTTCCGGGGGCGAGAGACCCAGTACTTC.

In its sample, this clonotype was seen once. The chain uses TRBV7-9 and TRBJ2-3; D is perhaps TRBD2 (6 bases). The V end lost 1 base, the J end lost 2 bases, and 13 bases lay between the germline ends. The germline V gene has CDR1 SEHNR and CDR2 FQNEAQ (reference sequence). This CDR3 is built from 16 residues. In DNA, the CDR3 is TGTGCCAGCAGCTTAGTAAGCGGGTCCCTCACAGATACGCAGTATTTT. It yields the protein CASSLVSGSLTDTQYF.